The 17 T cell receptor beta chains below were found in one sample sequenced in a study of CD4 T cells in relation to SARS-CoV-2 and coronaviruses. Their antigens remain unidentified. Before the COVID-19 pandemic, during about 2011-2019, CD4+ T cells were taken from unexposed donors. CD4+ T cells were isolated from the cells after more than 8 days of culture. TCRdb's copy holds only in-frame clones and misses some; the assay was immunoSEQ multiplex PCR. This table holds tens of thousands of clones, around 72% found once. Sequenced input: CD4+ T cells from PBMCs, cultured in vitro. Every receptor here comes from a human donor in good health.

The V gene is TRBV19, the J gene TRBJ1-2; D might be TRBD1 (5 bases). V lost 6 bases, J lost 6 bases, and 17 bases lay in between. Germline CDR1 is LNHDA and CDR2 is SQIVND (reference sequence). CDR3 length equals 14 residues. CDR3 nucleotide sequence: TGTGCCAGTAGAGGAATGGGGGGAGAGGATGGCTACACCTTC. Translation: CASRGMGGEDGYTF.

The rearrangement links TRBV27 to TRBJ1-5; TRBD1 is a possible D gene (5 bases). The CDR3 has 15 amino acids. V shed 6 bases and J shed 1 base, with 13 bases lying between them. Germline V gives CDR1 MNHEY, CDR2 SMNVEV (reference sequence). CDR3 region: CASRGGTLSNQPQHF. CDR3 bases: TGTGCCAGCAGGGGGGGGACGCTGAGCAATCAGCCCCAGCATTTT.

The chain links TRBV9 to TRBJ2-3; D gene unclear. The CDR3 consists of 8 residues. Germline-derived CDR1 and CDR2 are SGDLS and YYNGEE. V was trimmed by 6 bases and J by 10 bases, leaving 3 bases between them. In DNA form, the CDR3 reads TGTGCCAGCACGGCGCAGTATTTT. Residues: CASTAQYF.

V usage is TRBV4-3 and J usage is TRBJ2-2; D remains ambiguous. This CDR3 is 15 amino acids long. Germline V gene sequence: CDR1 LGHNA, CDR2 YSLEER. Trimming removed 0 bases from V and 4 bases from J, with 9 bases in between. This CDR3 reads CASSQESRGTGELFF. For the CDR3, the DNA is TGCGCCAGCAGCCAAGAGAGCCGAGGCACCGGGGAGCTGTTTTTT.

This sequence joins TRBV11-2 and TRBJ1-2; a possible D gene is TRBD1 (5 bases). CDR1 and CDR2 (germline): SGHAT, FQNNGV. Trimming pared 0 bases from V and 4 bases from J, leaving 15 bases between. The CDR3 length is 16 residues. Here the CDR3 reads CASSLEGGDLGYGYTF. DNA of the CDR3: TGTGCCAGCAGCTTAGAGGGGGGAGATCTGGGCTATGGCTACACCTTC.

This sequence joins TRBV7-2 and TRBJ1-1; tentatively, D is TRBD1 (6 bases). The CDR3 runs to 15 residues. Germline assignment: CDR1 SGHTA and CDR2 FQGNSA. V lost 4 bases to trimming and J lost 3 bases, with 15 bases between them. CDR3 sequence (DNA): TGTGCCAGCAGCTACCGCAGGGGATGGTACACTGAAGCTTTCTTT. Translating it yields CASSYRRGWYTEAFF.

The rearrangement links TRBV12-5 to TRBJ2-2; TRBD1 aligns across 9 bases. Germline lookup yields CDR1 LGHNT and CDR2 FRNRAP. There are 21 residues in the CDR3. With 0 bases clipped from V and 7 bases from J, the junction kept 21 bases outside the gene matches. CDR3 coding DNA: TGTGCTAGTGGTTTGGTACCCAGCGTCGGTACAGGGGGCAGGTTCGGCGGGGAGCTGTTTTTT. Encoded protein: CASGLVPSVGTGGRFGGELFF.

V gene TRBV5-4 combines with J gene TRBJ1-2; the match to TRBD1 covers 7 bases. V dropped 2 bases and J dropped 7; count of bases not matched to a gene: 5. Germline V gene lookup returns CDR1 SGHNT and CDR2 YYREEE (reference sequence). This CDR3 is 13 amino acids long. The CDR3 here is CASSLVTGSGYTF. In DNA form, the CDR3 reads TGTGCCAGCAGCTTAGTGACAGGGAGTGGCTACACCTTC.

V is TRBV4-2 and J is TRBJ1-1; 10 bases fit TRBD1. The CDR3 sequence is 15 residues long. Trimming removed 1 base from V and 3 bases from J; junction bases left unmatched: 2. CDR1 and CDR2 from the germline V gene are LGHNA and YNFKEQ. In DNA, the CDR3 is TGTGCCAGCAGCCAAGGACAGGGGGCCGACACTGAAGCTTTCTTT. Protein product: CASSQGQGADTEAFF.

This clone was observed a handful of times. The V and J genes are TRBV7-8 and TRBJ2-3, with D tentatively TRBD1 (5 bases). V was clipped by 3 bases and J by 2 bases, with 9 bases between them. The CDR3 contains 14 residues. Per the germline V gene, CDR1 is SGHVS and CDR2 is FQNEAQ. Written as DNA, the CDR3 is TGTGCCAGCAGCTTCGACAGATACACAGATACGCAGTATTTT. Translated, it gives CASSFDRYTDTQYF.

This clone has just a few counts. CDR3: CASSLSGGGNYGYTF. The CDR3 nucleotides read TGTGCCAGCAGCTTATCTGGAGGGGGGAACTATGGCTACACCTTC. The V call is TRBV7-2, the J call TRBJ1-2; D may be TRBD1 (6 bases). Per germline, CDR1 SGHTA and CDR2 FQGNSA. This CDR3 region has 15 residues. Trimming left V 2 bases short and J 2 bases short, with 12 bases between.

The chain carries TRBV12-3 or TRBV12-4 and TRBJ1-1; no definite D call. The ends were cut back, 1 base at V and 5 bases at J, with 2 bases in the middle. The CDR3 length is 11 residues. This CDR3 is CASSLETEAFF. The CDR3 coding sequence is TGTGCCAGCAGTTTAGAAACTGAAGCTTTCTTT.

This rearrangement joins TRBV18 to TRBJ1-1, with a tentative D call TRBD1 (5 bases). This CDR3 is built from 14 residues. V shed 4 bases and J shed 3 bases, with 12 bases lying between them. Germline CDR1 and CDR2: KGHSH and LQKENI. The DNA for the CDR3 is TGTGCCAGCTCACAAGGGGATTGGGACACTGAAGCTTTCTTT. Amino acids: CASSQGDWDTEAFF.

The CDR3 DNA reads as TGTGCCAGCAGCTTAGCACCGGGGCCGTACACTGAAGCTTTCTTT. Its protein product is CASSLAPGPYTEAFF. The rearrangement uses TRBV7-3 and TRBJ1-1; the D gene is possibly TRBD1 (5 bases). With 2 bases removed from V and 3 bases from J, the gap between germline ends came to 13 bases. CDR3 length: 15 residues. Germline loops: CDR1 SGHTA, CDR2 FQGTGA.

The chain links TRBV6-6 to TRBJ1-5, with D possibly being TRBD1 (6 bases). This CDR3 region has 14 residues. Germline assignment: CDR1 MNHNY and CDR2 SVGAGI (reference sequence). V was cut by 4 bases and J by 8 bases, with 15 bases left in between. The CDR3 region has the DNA TGTGCCAGCAGTTCCCCGACAGGATCGGAGCCCCAGCATTTT. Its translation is CASSSPTGSEPQHF.

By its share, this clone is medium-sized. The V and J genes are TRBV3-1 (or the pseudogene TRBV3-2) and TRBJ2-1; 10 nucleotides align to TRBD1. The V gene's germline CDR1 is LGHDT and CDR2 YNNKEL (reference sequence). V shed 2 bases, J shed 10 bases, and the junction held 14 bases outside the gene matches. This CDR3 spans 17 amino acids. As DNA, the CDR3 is TGTGCCAGCAGCCAACATCAAGTTGGGGACAGGGGTGGCGAGCAGTTCTTC. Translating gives CASSQHQVGDRGGEQFF.

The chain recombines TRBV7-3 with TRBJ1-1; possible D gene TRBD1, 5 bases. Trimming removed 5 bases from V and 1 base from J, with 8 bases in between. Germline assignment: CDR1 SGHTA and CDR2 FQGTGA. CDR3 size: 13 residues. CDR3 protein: CASSPQGNTEAFF. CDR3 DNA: TGTGCCAGCAGCCCGCAGGGGAACACTGAAGCTTTCTTT.